Presented here are 12 T cell receptor beta chains from one specimen sequenced in a study of cytomegalovirus exposure and HLA in healthy donors. This table comes from immunoSEQ multiplex PCR, and its TCRdb copy is limited to in-frame clones, with some not included. The sample consists of 200,000 or so clones, roughly 88% of them appearing once. The sequenced sample was PBMCs. The receptors were sampled from a woman aged 30 to 39 in good health and CMV-seropositive.

CDR3 sequence: CASSLDRGIETQYF. CDR3 nucleotides: TGTGCCAGCAGCTTAGATAGAGGAATCGAGACCCAGTACTTC. This chain links TRBV7-8 with TRBJ2-5; D uncertain. Looked up from germline, CDR1 is SGHVS and CDR2 is FQNEAQ. The CDR3 has 14 amino acids. The ends were cut back, 1 base at V and 5 bases at J, with 11 bases in the middle.

The chain carries TRBV5-6 and TRBJ2-1; 7 nucleotides agree with TRBD2. Germline V gene lookup returns CDR1 SGHDT and CDR2 YYEEEE. The CDR3 is made up of 14 amino acids. V lost 4 bases to trimming and J lost 7 bases; unmatched junction nucleotides: 8. DNA for the CDR3: TGTGCCAGCAGCCCGGGACTACGCGATAATGAGCAGTTCTTC. Translation: CASSPGLRDNEQFF.

This chain connects TRBV6-5 to TRBJ1-1, with 9 positions matching TRBD1. This CDR3 is built from 15 residues. Germline loops: CDR1 MNHEY, CDR2 SVGAGI. Germline trimming cut 5 bases from V and 4 bases from J; bases unmatched to any gene: 8. CDR3 DNA: TGTGCCAGCAGTGCCCCGGGACAGGGTGTCACTGAAGCTTTCTTT. This translates into CASSAPGQGVTEAFF.

This chain links TRBV5-4 with TRBJ1-2; 8 nucleotides line up with TRBD1. V lost 4 bases to trimming and J lost 6 bases; unmatched junction nucleotides: 11. This CDR3 has 15 residues. The germline gives CDR1 SGHNT, CDR2 YYREEE (reference sequence). The chain's CDR3 is CASSGSLGQEHGYTF. CDR3 DNA: TGTGCCAGCAGCGGATCATTGGGACAGGAACATGGCTACACCTTC.

The V call is TRBV5-4, the J call TRBJ2-1; 10 nucleotides agree with TRBD1. V trimming: 3 bases; J trimming: 0 bases; junction bases outside the gene matches: 6. The CDR3 spans 17 residues. The germline CDR1 and CDR2 sequences are SGHNT and YYREEE (reference sequence). The DNA for the CDR3 is TGTGCCAGCAGCTCGGGACAGGGGTTTAGCTCCTACAATGAGCAGTTCTTC. Protein product: CASSSGQGFSSYNEQFF.

CDR3 sequence reads: CASSQGPGGEDTQYF. The CDR3 region has the DNA TGCGCCAGCAGCCAAGGCCCGGGAGGCGAAGATACGCAGTATTTT. The chain recombines TRBV4-1 with TRBJ2-3; 7 bases are a match to TRBD2. The V segment lost 1 base and the J segment 5 bases; nucleotides outside the gene matches: 6. Germline V lookup: CDR1 MGHRA, CDR2 YSYEKL. The CDR3 consists of 15 residues.

The chain is built from TRBV27 and TRBJ2-7; 8 bases are shared with TRBD2. The germline gives CDR1 MNHEY, CDR2 SMNVEV (reference sequence). V lost 3 bases, J lost 1 base, and 5 bases stayed unmatched. The CDR3 has 15 residues. The CDR3 is CASSFSLAGSYEQYF. In DNA, the CDR3 is TGTGCCAGCAGTTTTTCGCTAGCGGGTTCCTACGAGCAGTACTTC.

This clone was seen a few times. The chain has TRBV6-5 and TRBJ1-2; tentatively, D is TRBD1 (5 bases). V was pared by 4 bases and J by 7 bases, with 10 bases between. The CDR3 has 12 amino acids. Germline CDR1 reads MNHEY; CDR2 reads SVGAGI. This CDR3 is CASSWGEGGYTF. CDR3 bases: TGTGCCAGCAGTTGGGGGGAGGGTGGCTACACCTTC.

The rearrangement joins TRBV4-1 to TRBJ2-7, with D maybe TRBD1 (5 bases). The CDR3 has 16 amino acids. Trimming left V 0 bases short and J 0 bases short, with 12 bases between. The germline V gene has CDR1 MGHRA and CDR2 YSYEKL. CDR3 bases: TGCGCCAGCAGCCAAGAACCCAGGGCAAGCTCCTACGAGCAGTACTTC. As protein: CASSQEPRASSYEQYF.

The gene calls are TRBV4-2 and TRBJ2-1; D perhaps matches TRBD1 (6 bases). Germline V gene data show CDR1 as LGHNA and CDR2 as YNFKEQ. The V end lost 0 bases, the J end lost 2 bases, and 17 bases lay between the germline ends. The CDR3 loop spans 18 amino acids. The CDR3 loop reads CASSQEGTQGFTYNEQFF. For the CDR3, the DNA is TGTGCCAGCAGCCAAGAGGGGACCCAGGGGTTCACCTACAATGAGCAGTTCTTC.

The chain links TRBV2 to TRBJ2-7, with a weak D call TRBD2 (5 bases). This CDR3 has 14 amino acids. V lost 6 bases to trimming and J lost 5 bases, with 17 bases between them. Germline loops: CDR1 SNHLY, CDR2 FYNNEI. CDR3 in DNA: TGTGCCAGCAGGTACCTAGCTAAGCTAAACGAGCAGTACTTC. Protein sequence: CASRYLAKLNEQYF.

The rearrangement joins TRBV6-5 to TRBJ2-7; 10 nucleotides line up with TRBD1. The CDR3 is 15 amino acids. Germline CDR1 is MNHEY and CDR2 is SVGAGI. The V gene end was trimmed by 6 bases and the J gene end by 2 bases; junction bases not matched to a gene: 7. The CDR3 region has the DNA TGTGCCAGCAGCCCGAGGACAGGGGGAGCCTACGAGCAGTACTTC. Protein: CASSPRTGGAYEQYF.